The 17 T cell receptor beta chains reported below all come from one sample, sequenced in a study of cytomegalovirus exposure and HLA in healthy donors. Amplification used 60 Vbeta primers and 13 Jbeta primers. Method: immunoSEQ multiplex PCR; TCRdb's copy keeps in-frame clones and lacks some. The profile covers just over 80,000 clones, with under 80% appearing a single time and over 4.5% taken by the ten largest. Source material: PBMCs. These receptors were taken from a man aged 18 to 35 in good health and CMV-seropositive.

The chain is built from TRBV4-1 and TRBJ2-2; the D gene is possibly TRBD1 (7 bases). In germline, CDR1 is MGHRA, CDR2 YSYEKL. Trimming left V 3 bases short and J 7 bases short, with 15 bases between. The CDR3 extends over 15 amino acids. The CDR3 nucleotides are TGCGCCAGCAGCCAGGAGGGGGCCATTCGCGGGGAGCTGTTTTTT. Amino acids: CASSQEGAIRGELFF.

The chain is built from TRBV4-1 and TRBJ1-1, with D perhaps TRBD1 (5 bases). V lost 5 bases to trimming and J lost 0 bases, with 13 bases between them. CDR3 length: 15 residues. From germline, CDR1 is MGHRA and CDR2 YSYEKL. CDR3 sequence: CASSFLDSLNTEAFF. The CDR3 bases are TGCGCCAGCAGCTTTTTAGACAGCTTGAACACTGAAGCTTTCTTT.

The chain couples TRBV4-1 to TRBJ1-5; 9 bases agree with TRBD1. V shed 0 bases and J 2 bases; nucleotides not matched to a gene: 5. Germline CDR1 reads MGHRA; CDR2 reads YSYEKL. The CDR3 totals 17 residues. The CDR3: CASSQDHTGGGNQPQHF. For the CDR3, the DNA is TGCGCCAGCAGCCAAGATCACACAGGGGGCGGCAATCAGCCCCAGCATTTT.

The chain combines TRBV27 with TRBJ1-1; possible D gene TRBD1, 5 bases. Germline V CDR1 and CDR2: MNHEY, SMNVEV (reference sequence). This CDR3 is built from 14 residues. V lost 6 bases and J 4 bases, leaving 15 bases between the germline ends. CDR3 bases: TGTGCCAGCAGCCTGGACCTGGGGGGCACTGAAGCTTTCTTT. Translating gives CASSLDLGGTEAFF.

This chain uses TRBV6-1 with TRBJ1-1; no clear D gene. Germline loops: CDR1 MNHNS, CDR2 SASEGT. This CDR3 contains 15 residues. V gave up 3 bases and J gave up 0 bases, with 11 bases separating them. CDR3 nucleotides: TGTGCCAGCAGTGACAGAGGAACCATGAACACTGAAGCTTTCTTT. Translation: CASSDRGTMNTEAFF.

Remarks on this clone: The junction departs from the called germline gene at one end, perhaps through a read error. The rearrangement links TRBV7-7 to TRBJ2-5, with 7 bases identical to TRBD2. The CDR3 has 14 amino acids. Germline assignment: CDR1 SSHAT and CDR2 FNYEAQ (reference sequence). This CDR3 is CASSANGRAETQYF. The CDR3 coding sequence is TGTGCTAGCAGCGCTAATGGGAGGGCGGAGACCCAGTACTTC.

This chain joins TRBV11-3 and TRBJ2-2; 8 bases fit TRBD1. The CDR3 is 14 amino acids. The germline CDR1 and CDR2 sequences are SGHNT and YENEEA. The trim removed 4 bases at V and 6 bases at J, leaving 4 bases unmatched. Here the CDR3 reads CASSSGTGSGELFF. DNA of the CDR3: TGTGCCAGCAGCTCCGGGACAGGTTCCGGGGAGCTGTTTTTT.

This clone was seen more than once but under ten times. The rearrangement uses TRBV2 and TRBJ2-3; D unclear. CDR3 size: 15 residues. Germline V gene sequence: CDR1 SNHLY, CDR2 FYNNEI. V lost 3 bases and J 2 bases, leaving 12 bases between the germline ends. The CDR3 reads CASSDALGNTDTQYF. The CDR3 DNA is TGTGCCAGCAGTGATGCCCTTGGCAACACAGATACGCAGTATTTT.

This clone was seen a handful of times. The rearrangement uses TRBV5-5 and TRBJ1-1; D ambiguous. Between the trimmed V and J ends, which lost 3 bases and 7 bases, there was a span of 7 bases. The CDR3 totals 11 residues. Looked up from germline, CDR1 is SGHKS and CDR2 is YYEKEE (reference sequence). The CDR3 nucleotides are TGTGCCAGCAGCTCCGTCTATGAAGCTTTCTTT. This translates into CASSSVYEAFF.

The genes are TRBV28 and TRBJ2-7, with unresolved D. Germline-derived CDR1 and CDR2 are MDHEN and SYDVKM. V was trimmed by 5 bases and J by 6 bases, leaving 11 bases between them. The CDR3 covers 12 residues. The CDR3 sequence: CASSKPLGEQYF. In nucleotides, the CDR3 is TGTGCCAGCAGTAAGCCTCTAGGCGAGCAGTACTTC.

The J gene is TRBJ1-1, the V gene TRBV7-8; D is perhaps TRBD1 (5 bases). Germline values: CDR1 SGHVS, CDR2 FQNEAQ. The CDR3 is 13 amino acids. Between the trimmed V and J ends, which lost 2 bases and 5 bases, there was a span of 9 bases. For the CDR3, the DNA is TGTGCCAGCAGCTTAATAACAGGAACTGAAGCTTTCTTT. Amino acid sequence: CASSLITGTEAFF.

This chain joins TRBV6-5 and TRBJ1-1; unclear D gene. The CDR3 contains 13 residues. Trimming left V 6 bases short and J 4 bases short, with 12 bases between. CDR1 and CDR2 from the germline V gene are MNHEY and SVGAGI. The CDR3 protein is CASRRISGTEAFF. The CDR3, as DNA: TGTGCCAGCAGACGTATCTCCGGCACTGAAGCTTTCTTT.

The rearrangement uses TRBV4-2 and TRBJ1-1; D gene ambiguous. The germline V gene encodes CDR1 LGHNA and CDR2 YNFKEQ. This CDR3 comprises 15 residues. The V and J ends lost 0 bases and 1 base respectively, with 9 bases between them. CDR3 sequence: CASSQDQARNTEAFF. For the CDR3, the DNA is TGTGCCAGCAGCCAAGATCAGGCACGGAACACTGAAGCTTTCTTT.

The chain's CDR3 is CASSFDQASTEAFF. In DNA, the CDR3 is TGTGCCAGCAGTTTTGATCAAGCGAGCACTGAAGCTTTCTTT. The chain carries TRBV28 and TRBJ1-1; D is uncertain. Trimming removed 3 bases from V and 4 bases from J, with 12 bases in between. The germline V gene encodes CDR1 MDHEN and CDR2 SYDVKM. This CDR3 has 14 residues.

This clone was detected only a few times. The rearrangement joins TRBV6-5 to TRBJ2-5; tentatively, D is TRBD1 (6 bases). The CDR3 consists of 14 residues. In germline, CDR1 is MNHEY, CDR2 SVGAGI. Trimming took 0 bases from V and 2 from J, leaving 7 bases between them. CDR3 in DNA: TGTGCCAGCAGTTACTCGGGGACACAAGAGACCCAGTACTTC. This encodes CASSYSGTQETQYF.

The chain couples TRBV5-4 to TRBJ1-1; 7 bases map to TRBD1. Trimming at V came to 5 bases and at J to 10 bases, leaving 8 bases not matched to a gene. Germline CDR1 and CDR2: SGHNT and YYREEE (reference sequence). This CDR3 is 12 amino acids long. CDR3 region: CASSADRVGAFF. For the CDR3, the DNA is TGTGCCAGCAGTGCCGACAGGGTAGGAGCTTTCTTT.

V is TRBV4-2 and J is TRBJ1-1, with D unresolved. CDR3 size: 11 residues. The germline V gene encodes CDR1 LGHNA and CDR2 YNFKEQ. Trimming pared 5 bases from V and 11 bases from J, leaving 12 bases between. The DNA of the CDR3 is TGTGCCAGCAGCGCCGAACTCATGGCTTTCTTT. As protein: CASSAELMAFF.